This T cell receptor beta chain originates from a study of T cells in Graves' hyperthyroidism and ophthalmopathy. The study, taken as a whole, reports: Most clonotypes that expanded in the thyroid above 0.001 also showed up in blood.

The CDR3 sequence is 16 residues long. Per germline, CDR1 SGHRS and CDR2 YFSETQ. With V trimmed by 0 bases and J by 1 base, 3 bases remained unmatched. Ten or more counts support this clonotype. Its antigen remains unknown. Regions amplified from RNA transcripts were the TCR beta CDR3 regions. Researchers ran a first-round RT-PCR on the TCR CDR3 using the HTBI primer set. TCRdb ran MiXCR on the multiplex PCR reads and lists one entry per CDR3 protein. This sample has around 480,000 distinct CDR3 sequences, with 13% to 15% found just once. This chain connects TRBV5-1 to TRBJ1-4; 7 bases line up with TRBD1. Sequencing used blood. The TCR sequence derives from a woman under 30 with Graves' hyperthyroidism. Written as DNA, the CDR3 is TGCGCCAGCAGCTTGGAAGGGGGCTTAACTAATGAAAAACTGTTTTTT. Translation gives CASSLEGGLTNEKLFF. Looking up the rest from reference TRBV5-1 and TRBJ1-4 gives the full variable domain: KAGVTQTPRYLIKTRGQQVTLSCSPISGHRSVSWYQQTPGQGLQFLFEYFSETQRNKGNFPGRFSGRQFSNSRSEMNVSTLELGDSALYLCASSLEGGLTNEKLFFGSGTQLSVL.